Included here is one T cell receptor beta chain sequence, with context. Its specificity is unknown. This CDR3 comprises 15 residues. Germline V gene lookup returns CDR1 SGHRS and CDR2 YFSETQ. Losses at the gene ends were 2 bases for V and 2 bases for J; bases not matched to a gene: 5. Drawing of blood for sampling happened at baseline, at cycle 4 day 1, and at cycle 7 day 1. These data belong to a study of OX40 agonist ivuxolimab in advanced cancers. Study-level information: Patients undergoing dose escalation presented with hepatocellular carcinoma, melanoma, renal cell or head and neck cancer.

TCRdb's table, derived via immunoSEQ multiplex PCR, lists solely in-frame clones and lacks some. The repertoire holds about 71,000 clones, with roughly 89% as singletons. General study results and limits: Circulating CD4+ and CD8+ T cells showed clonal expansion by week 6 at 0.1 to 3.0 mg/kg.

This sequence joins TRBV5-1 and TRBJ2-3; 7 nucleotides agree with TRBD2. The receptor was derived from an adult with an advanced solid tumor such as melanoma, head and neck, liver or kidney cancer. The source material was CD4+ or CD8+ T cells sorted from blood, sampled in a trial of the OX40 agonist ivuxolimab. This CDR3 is CASSLTGDYTDTQYF. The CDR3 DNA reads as TGCGCCAGCAGCTTAACGGGGGACTACACAGATACGCAGTATTTT.